The 20 T cell receptor beta chains presented below share a single source sample, sequenced in a study of cytomegalovirus exposure and HLA in healthy donors. Primers: 60 Vbeta forward and 13 Jbeta reverse. The method was immunoSEQ multiplex PCR; TCRdb's version includes in-frame clones alone and lacks a portion of them. This sample has roughly 200,000 clones, with around a tenth found just once. The material sequenced was PBMCs. Every receptor here comes from a woman younger than 45 in good health and CMV-seropositive.

The rearrangement joins TRBV2 to TRBJ2-3; 7 bases line up with TRBD2. Unmatched junction bases numbered 1, after V lost 7 bases and J lost 0 bases. The CDR3 consists of 13 residues. In germline, CDR1 is SNHLY, CDR2 FYNNEI. CDR3 sequence reads: CASTAGSTDTQYF. CDR3 sequence (DNA): TGTGCCAGCACAGCGGGGAGCACAGATACGCAGTATTTT.

This rearrangement joins TRBV7-3 to TRBJ1-2; no firm D call. Germline CDR1 SGHTA, CDR2 FQGTGA. V lost 4 bases to trimming and J lost 8 bases, with 17 bases between them. This CDR3 is 14 amino acids long. DNA for the CDR3: TGTGCCAGCAGCTCTCAGGCAGGCTCTGAGGGCTACACCTTC. Protein sequence: CASSSQAGSEGYTF.

This chain joins TRBV25-1 and TRBJ2-6; D gene ambiguous. Germline-derived CDR1 and CDR2 are MGHDK and SYGVNS. The V gene lost 6 bases and the J gene lost 0 bases, with 12 bases spanning the gap. The CDR3 totals 16 residues. The CDR3: CASSPRRLSGANVLTF. Written as DNA, the CDR3 is TGTGCCAGCAGCCCGAGGAGACTCTCTGGGGCCAACGTCCTGACTTTC.

The chain couples TRBV18 to TRBJ2-7, with 13 bases lining up with TRBD2. Germline V CDR1 and CDR2: KGHSH, LQKENI. V lost 4 bases to trimming and J lost 2 bases; unmatched junction nucleotides: 8. The CDR3 loop spans 17 amino acids. The chain's CDR3 is CASSRTGLAGEAYEQYF. The DNA for the CDR3 is TGTGCCAGCTCACGAACCGGACTAGCGGGAGAAGCCTACGAGCAGTACTTC.

The V call is TRBV7-9, the J call TRBJ2-7; D might be TRBD2 (6 bases). Trimming removed 4 bases from V and 11 bases from J, with 15 bases in between. CDR3 size: 12 residues. Germline CDR1 is SEHNR and CDR2 is FQNEAQ (reference sequence). The CDR3 nucleotides are TGTGCCAGCAGCTCGAACCCTAGCGTCGAGTACTTC. Its translation: CASSSNPSVEYF.

This clone has just a few counts. In DNA, the CDR3 is TGTGCCAGCAGCCCACTCCCGACAGGGGGTTACTATGGCTACACCTTC. It codes for CASSPLPTGGYYGYTF. The V gene is TRBV11-1, the J gene TRBJ1-2, with 9 positions matching TRBD1. V trimming: 5 bases; J trimming: 3 bases; junction bases outside the gene matches: 10. This CDR3 is built from 16 residues. CDR1 SGHAT and CDR2 FQDESV come from the germline V gene (reference sequence).

Regarding this clone: It is likely a read error, because the conserved phenylalanine at the end of the CDR3 is missing. The chain carries TRBV29-1 and TRBJ1-2; no clear D gene. V gave up 4 bases and J gave up 1 base, with 10 bases separating them. Germline V gene sequence: CDR1 SQVTM, CDR2 ANQGSEA. The CDR3 covers 13 residues. CDR3 loop: CSVAGGGNYGYTL. In nucleotides, the CDR3 is TGCAGCGTTGCCGGTGGAGGTAACTATGGCTACACCCTC.

The chain has TRBV2 and TRBJ2-7, with D possibly TRBD2 on 6 matching bases. Trimming took off 7 bases at V and 4 bases at J, with 20 bases between the two ends. The length of the CDR3 is 15 residues. Germline V lookup: CDR1 SNHLY, CDR2 FYNNEI. As DNA, the CDR3 is TGTGCCAGCAACGGGGGTCTGAGGGGCGGGTACGAGCAGTACTTC. Its protein is CASNGGLRGGYEQYF.

The sample holds a few counts of this clone. The chain combines TRBV5-4 with TRBJ2-1; 13 bases match TRBD2. The germline CDR1 and CDR2 sequences are SGHNT and YYREEE (reference sequence). The CDR3 spans 15 residues. J was trimmed by 8 bases and V by 4 bases; bases with no gene match: 6. The CDR3 sequence: CASSPRTSGSDEQFF. The CDR3 nucleotides read TGTGCCAGCAGCCCGCGGACTAGCGGGAGCGATGAGCAGTTCTTC. Together with reference TRBV5-4 and TRBJ2-1, the CDR3 gives the full variable domain: ETGVTQSPTHLIKTRGQQVTLRCSSQSGHNTVSWYQQALGQGPQFIFQYYREEENGRGNFPPRFSGLQFPNYSSELNVNALELDDSALYLCASSPRTSGSDEQFFGPGTRLTVL.

The CDR3 coding sequence is TGTGCCAGTAGTCCCCAGTCGGGAGGCCCGGGGTCCGAGCAGTACTTC. It yields the protein CASSPQSGGPGSEQYF. The chain is built from TRBV19 and TRBJ2-7; 7 bases map to TRBD2. The junction had 16 bases not matched to a gene; V was cut back by 5 bases and J by 6 bases. The CDR3 is made up of 16 amino acids. Germline lookup yields CDR1 LNHDA and CDR2 SQIVND (reference sequence).

The V call is TRBV12-5, the J call TRBJ1-2; TRBD1 might be the D (5 bases). Germline V gene sequence: CDR1 LGHNT, CDR2 FRNRAP. Deletions cut 0 bases from V and 8 bases from J, with 22 bases between. The CDR3 extends over 17 amino acids. The CDR3 here is CASGLVPRGGAPGGYTF. In DNA, the CDR3 is TGTGCTAGTGGTTTGGTACCCCGGGGAGGGGCGCCAGGAGGCTACACCTTC.

This rearrangement joins TRBV10-3 to TRBJ2-7; 9 bases are a match to TRBD2. The CDR3 covers 14 residues. V lost 7 bases, J lost 4 bases, and 8 bases stayed unmatched. CDR1 and CDR2 from the germline V gene are ENHRY and SYGVKD. CDR3 sequence reads: CAIKRASGIYEQYF. CDR3 nucleotides: TGTGCCATCAAAAGGGCTAGCGGGATTTACGAGCAGTACTTC.

The sample holds a few counts of this clone. One end of the junction does not line up with germline, which may come from a read error. The chain couples TRBV5-1 to TRBJ1-1; 7 bases line up with TRBD1. Germline CDR1 reads SGHRS; CDR2 reads YFSETQ. CDR3 length: 14 residues. CDR3 region: CASRNRGWNTKAFF. The CDR3 coding sequence is TGCGCCAGCAGAAACAGGGGCTGGAACACTAAAGCTTTCTTT.

This clone has more than one count but fewer than ten. V gene TRBV5-4 combines with J gene TRBJ1-1, with D uncertain. The CDR3 runs 13 residues. Germline CDR1 and CDR2: SGHNT and YYREEE (reference sequence). V lost 4 bases and J lost 5, with 12 bases in between. CDR3 bases: TGTGCCAGCAGCCTAGGATCCGGGACTGAAGCTTTCTTT. Encoded protein: CASSLGSGTEAFF.

CDR3 amino acids: CAISSGTGFYEQYF. CDR3 in DNA: TGTGCCATCAGTTCCGGGACAGGGTTCTACGAGCAGTACTTC. This chain joins TRBV10-3 and TRBJ2-7; 9 nucleotides align to TRBD1. V lost 5 bases and J lost 3; bases outside the gene matches: 5. Germline V gives CDR1 ENHRY, CDR2 SYGVKD. The CDR3 covers 14 residues.

The rearrangement links TRBV5-1 to TRBJ1-2; the D is unclear. This CDR3 has 14 amino acids. Between the trimmed V and J ends, which lost 0 bases and 4 bases, there was a span of 10 bases. The germline gives CDR1 SGHRS, CDR2 YFSETQ. The DNA of the CDR3 is TGCGCCAGCAGCTTGGCCACCGGGTTCTATGGCTACACCTTC. It translates to CASSLATGFYGYTF.

CDR3 coding DNA: TGTGCCAGCAGTGATTATGTGGGGGGAGATACGCAGTATTTT. This encodes CASSDYVGGDTQYF. The V call is TRBV2, the J call TRBJ2-3, with D maybe TRBD2 (6 bases). Germline CDR1 reads SNHLY; CDR2 reads FYNNEI. Between the trimmed V and J ends, which lost 3 bases and 5 bases, there was a span of 12 bases. The CDR3 covers 14 residues.

This clone was observed a few times. V is TRBV5-1 and J is TRBJ2-2; no clear D. Germline V gives CDR1 SGHRS, CDR2 YFSETQ. The CDR3 has 16 residues. V gave up 5 bases and J gave up 4 bases, with 18 bases separating them. As DNA, the CDR3 is TGCGCCAGCAGTAATCGCCTGGAGATGAGCACCGGGGAGCTGTTTTTT. It codes for CASSNRLEMSTGELFF. Based on the CDR3 plus reference TRBV5-1 and TRBJ2-2, the full variable domain is KAGVTQTPRYLIKTRGQQVTLSCSPISGHRSVSWYQQTPGQGLQFLFEYFSETQRNKGNFPGRFSGRQFSNSRSEMNVSTLELGDSALYLCASSNRLEMSTGELFFGEGSRLTVL.

This chain connects TRBV5-4 to TRBJ2-7, with 8 bases aligning to TRBD2. The germline V gene encodes CDR1 SGHNT and CDR2 YYREEE (reference sequence). This CDR3 is 14 amino acids long. V trimming: 4 bases; J trimming: 6 bases; junction bases outside the gene matches: 9. The CDR3 bases are TGTGCCAGCAGCCTAGAGCGGGAGAGGGGCGAGCAGTACTTC. It is translated as CASSLERERGEQYF.

This clone turned up a few times. The rearrangement links TRBV7-2 to TRBJ2-5; 9 bases align to TRBD2. Trimming removed 7 bases from V and 5 bases from J; junction bases left unmatched: 14. CDR3 length equals 16 residues. CDR1 and CDR2 (germline): SGHTA, FQGNSA. The CDR3 sequence: CASTPRPSGKLETQYF. In DNA, the CDR3 is TGTGCCAGCACCCCTAGGCCTAGCGGGAAATTGGAGACCCAGTACTTC.